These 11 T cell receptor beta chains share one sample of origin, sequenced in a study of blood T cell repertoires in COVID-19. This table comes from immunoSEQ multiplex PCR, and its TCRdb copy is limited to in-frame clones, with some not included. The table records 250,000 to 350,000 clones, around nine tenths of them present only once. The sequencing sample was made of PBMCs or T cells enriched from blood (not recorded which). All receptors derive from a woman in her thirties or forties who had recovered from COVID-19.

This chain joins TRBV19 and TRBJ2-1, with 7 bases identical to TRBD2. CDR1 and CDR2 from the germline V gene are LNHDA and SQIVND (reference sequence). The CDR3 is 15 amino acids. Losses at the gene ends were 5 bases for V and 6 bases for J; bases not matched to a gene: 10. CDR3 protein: CASSPGTTFPNEQFF. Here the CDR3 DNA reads TGTGCCAGTAGTCCCGGGACTACCTTCCCCAATGAGCAGTTCTTC.

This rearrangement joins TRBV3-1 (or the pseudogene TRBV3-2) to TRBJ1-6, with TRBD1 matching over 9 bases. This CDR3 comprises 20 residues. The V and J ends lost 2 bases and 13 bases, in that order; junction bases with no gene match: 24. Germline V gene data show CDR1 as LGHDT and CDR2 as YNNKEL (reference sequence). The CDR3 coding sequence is TGTGCCAGCAGCCAAACCCCCGGGACAGGGCTTACTAAGAGCAGCGATCCCCTCCACTTT. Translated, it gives CASSQTPGTGLTKSSDPLHF.

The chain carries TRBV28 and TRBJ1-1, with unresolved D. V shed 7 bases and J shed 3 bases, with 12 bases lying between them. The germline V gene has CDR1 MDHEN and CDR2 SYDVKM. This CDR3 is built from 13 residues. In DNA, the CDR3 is TGTGCCAGCACCCTCGAGGGAGACACTGAAGCTTTCTTT. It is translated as CASTLEGDTEAFF.

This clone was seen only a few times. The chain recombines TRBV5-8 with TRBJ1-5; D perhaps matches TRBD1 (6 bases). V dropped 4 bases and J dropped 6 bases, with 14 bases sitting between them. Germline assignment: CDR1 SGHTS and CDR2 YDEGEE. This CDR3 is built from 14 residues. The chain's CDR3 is CASSLRTVGQPQHF. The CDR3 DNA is TGTGCCAGCAGCCTCCGGACAGTTGGTCAGCCCCAGCATTTT.

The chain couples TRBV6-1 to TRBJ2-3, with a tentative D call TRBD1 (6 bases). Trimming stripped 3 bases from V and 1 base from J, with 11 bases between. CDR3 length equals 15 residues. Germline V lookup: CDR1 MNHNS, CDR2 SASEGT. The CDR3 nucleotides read TGTGCCAGCAGTGACCAGGGGAAGGGCACAGATACGCAGTATTTT. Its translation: CASSDQGKGTDTQYF.

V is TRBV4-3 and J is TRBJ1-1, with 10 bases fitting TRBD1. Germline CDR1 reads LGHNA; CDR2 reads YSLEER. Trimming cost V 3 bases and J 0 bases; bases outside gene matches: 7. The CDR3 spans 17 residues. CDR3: CASSQGGQGRMNTEAFF. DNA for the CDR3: TGCGCCAGCAGCCAGGGGGGACAGGGGCGAATGAACACTGAAGCTTTCTTT.

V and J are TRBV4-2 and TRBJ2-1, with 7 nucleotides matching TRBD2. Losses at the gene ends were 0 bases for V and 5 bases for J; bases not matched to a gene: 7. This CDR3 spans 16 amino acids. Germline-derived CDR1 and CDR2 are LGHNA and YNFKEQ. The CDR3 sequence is CASSQDWLADNNEQFF. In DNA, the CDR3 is TGTGCCAGCAGCCAAGATTGGCTAGCGGACAACAATGAGCAGTTCTTC.

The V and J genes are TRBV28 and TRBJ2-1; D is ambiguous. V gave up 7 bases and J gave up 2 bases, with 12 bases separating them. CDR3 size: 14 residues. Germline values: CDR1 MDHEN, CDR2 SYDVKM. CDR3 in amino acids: CASTLGPPYNEQFF. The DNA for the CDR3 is TGTGCCAGCACCTTGGGCCCACCCTACAATGAGCAGTTCTTC.

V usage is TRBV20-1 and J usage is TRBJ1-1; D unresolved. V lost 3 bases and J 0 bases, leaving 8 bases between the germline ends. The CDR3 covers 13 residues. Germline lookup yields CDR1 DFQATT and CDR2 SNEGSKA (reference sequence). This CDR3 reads CSASTALNTEAFF. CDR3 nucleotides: TGCAGTGCTAGTACAGCATTGAACACTGAAGCTTTCTTT.

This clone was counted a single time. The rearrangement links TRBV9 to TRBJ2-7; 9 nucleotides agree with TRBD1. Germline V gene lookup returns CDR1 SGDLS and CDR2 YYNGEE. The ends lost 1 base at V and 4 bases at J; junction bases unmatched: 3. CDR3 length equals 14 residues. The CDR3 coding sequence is TGTGCCAGCAGCGTAAAGGGACAGGGTTACGAGCAGTACTTC. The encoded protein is CASSVKGQGYEQYF.

Here the CDR3 reads CATSGRDRGLAGELGVQDTQYF. The CDR3 bases are TGTGCCACCAGCGGCCGGGACAGGGGACTAGCGGGAGAGTTGGGGGTTCAAGATACGCAGTATTTT. The chain joins TRBV15 to TRBJ2-3, with TRBD2 matching 14 bases. Germline V CDR1 and CDR2: LNHNV, YYDKDF (reference sequence). J lost 5 bases, V lost 5 bases, and 24 bases had no gene match. The CDR3 sequence is 22 residues long.